The rows below give T cell receptor beta chains drawn from one sample of a study of early T cells in non-severe SARS-CoV-2 infection. TCRdb reprocessed the 5' RACE reads with MiXCR, giving one entry per CDR3 protein. The sample records about 21,000 distinct CDR3 sequences, about 4.4% being singletons. Sample: whole blood. The origin of the receptors is an adult who was a healthcare worker with PCR-confirmed SARS-CoV-2 infection or an uninfected control (not recorded which). Each CDR3 is given with its conserved first and last residue. Each record gives: CDR3 DNA, CDR3 protein, J gene, clone size, V gene, D gene. A D gene is named only where the DNA matches it firmly. The listing skips clone size in some rows; elsewhere it reads once, few, many or a size class.

TGTGCCAGCAGCTTAGCGGGACAGAGCTACACCTTC,CASSLAGQSYTF,TRBJ1-2,medium-sized,TRBV7-6,TRBD1
TGTGCCAGCAGTCCGGAAACCGGGACAGCCTGGTATGGCTACACCTTC,CASSPETGTAWYGYTF,TRBJ1-2,many,TRBV12-3/TRBV12-4,TRBD1
TGTGCCAGCACCGACCCCGGGGCCGAGCAGTACTTC,CASTDPGAEQYF,TRBJ2-7,.,TRBV6-2/TRBV6-3,.
TGTGCCAGCAGCGAAGGGTTGGCTGAGCAGTTCTTC,CASSEGLAEQFF,TRBJ2-1,many,TRBV5-5,.
TGTGCCAGCAGCCCCGATAATCGAGCGGGGGGGCTAGCCAAAAACATTCAGTACTTC,CASSPDNRAGGLAKNIQYF,TRBJ2-4,many,TRBV28,TRBD2
TGCAGTGCTAGTGGTCAGTCGCTAAGTTCCTACGAGCAGTACTTC,CSASGQSLSSYEQYF,TRBJ2-7,few,TRBV20-1,.
TGTGCCAGCCCCCCTGGACAGGCAGTAAAGAGCACAGATACGCAGTATTTT,CASPPGQAVKSTDTQYF,TRBJ2-3,many,TRBV12-3/TRBV12-4,TRBD1
TGTGCCAGTAGAGGGGCGGGAGGGCCCCACGAGCAGTACTTC,CASRGAGGPHEQYF,TRBJ2-7,many,TRBV19,TRBD2
TGTGCCAGCAGCATAGTTCCGGGGGAGCTGTTTTTT,CASSIVPGELFF,TRBJ2-2,many,TRBV27,.
TGCAGTGCCCGGACATCCTTAGCGGGAGGTTTCTACGAGCAGTACTTC,CSARTSLAGGFYEQYF,TRBJ2-7,.,TRBV20-1,TRBD2
TGCAGCGTGGACAGGGACCCTAACTATGGCTACACCTTC,CSVDRDPNYGYTF,TRBJ1-2,few,TRBV29-1,TRBD1
TGTGCCAGCAGTTACTCGATTGAGGGCGTCGGGACAGATACGCAGTATTTT,CASSYSIEGVGTDTQYF,TRBJ2-3,medium-sized,TRBV6-5,.
TGTGCCACCAGCGACGGGCCGTATAACTATGGCTACACCTTC,CATSDGPYNYGYTF,TRBJ1-2,few,TRBV15,.
TGTGCCAGCAGGTACTTTGGCAGTAGATACAATGAGCAGTTCTTC,CASRYFGSRYNEQFF,TRBJ2-1,once,TRBV11-2,.
TGTGCCATCCTCCGGACTAGCGGGATGGGGACAGATACGCAGTATTTT,CAILRTSGMGTDTQYF,TRBJ2-3,many,TRBV28,TRBD2
TGTGCCAGCAGCTTACAAGGGACCCTGTCCAATGAGCAGTTCTTC,CASSLQGTLSNEQFF,TRBJ2-1,many,TRBV7-9,.
TGCAGCGTGGCGGGATACAACTATGGCTACACCTTC,CSVAGYNYGYTF,TRBJ1-2,many,TRBV29-1,.
TGTGCCAGCAGTTTAACAGGGCTAGAAGAAAAACTGTTTTTT,CASSLTGLEEKLFF,TRBJ1-4,few,TRBV12-3/TRBV12-4,.
TGCAGCGTTGGTAAGGACAGCTATGGCTACACCTTC,CSVGKDSYGYTF,TRBJ1-2,many,TRBV29-1,.
TGCAGCGGAGAGCAAGGAACAGGGGTAACTGAAGCTTTCTTT,CSGEQGTGVTEAFF,TRBJ1-1,many,TRBV29-1,TRBD1
TGCAGCGTGGAAGGGACAGGGGACCACTACCTCACAGATACGCAGTATTTT,CSVEGTGDHYLTDTQYF,TRBJ2-3,many,TRBV29-1,TRBD1
TGTGCCAGCAGCTTGGGTTTCAGCGGGGGGAATCCTGAGCAGTTCTTC,CASSLGFSGGNPEQFF,TRBJ2-1,medium-sized,TRBV7-6,TRBD2
TGCGCCAGCAGCGGGACTAGCGGGAGCTCCTACAATGAGCAGTTCTTC,CASSGTSGSSYNEQFF,TRBJ2-1,many,TRBV4-1,TRBD2
TGCAGTGCAAGGGGGGTCCTCGCCACCGAGCAGTACTTC,CSARGVLATEQYF,TRBJ2-7,many,TRBV20-1,.
TGTGCCAGCAGCTTCCGGGACAGGGGATCACCCCTCCACTTT,CASSFRDRGSPLHF,TRBJ1-6,many,TRBV12-3/TRBV12-4,TRBD1
TGTGCCAGCAGCCGAGACCACCAAGGGACCCAGTACTTC,CASSRDHQGTQYF,TRBJ2-5,many,TRBV7-2,.
TGCAGTGCTAGCGTCCCATCTAGCGGAGGCGAGCAGTTCTTC,CSASVPSSGGEQFF,TRBJ2-1,many,TRBV20-1,TRBD2